This section outlines one TCR beta chain sequence together with its context. The entry originates in a study of blood T cell repertoires in COVID-19. Study summary: Samples of COVID-19 (acute and convalescent) were obtained from the United States, Italy and Spain.

V gave up 4 bases and J gave up 4 bases, with 22 bases separating them. This CDR3 contains 17 residues. Germline V gene data show CDR1 as SGHRS and CDR2 as YFSETQ. Original analysis: Estimates of nucleated cell counts were drawn from the amplification of reference gene primers. The data were produced by immunoSEQ multiplex PCR, yet TCRdb's version contains in-frame clones alone and is incomplete. That table gives V, J and clone size, and the DNA gave D and trimming. The data hold roughly 220,000 clones, with roughly 88% observed a single time. The sample comprised peripheral blood. This chain joins TRBV5-1 and TRBJ2-3; perhaps TRBD2 as D (6 bases). The TCR comes from a man younger than 45 who had recovered from COVID-19. The CDR3 DNA sequence: TGCGCCAGCAGCCCCCCCGGGACTTCCTCCGAGTCAGATACGCAGTATTTT. Its translation: CASSPPGTSSESDTQYF.